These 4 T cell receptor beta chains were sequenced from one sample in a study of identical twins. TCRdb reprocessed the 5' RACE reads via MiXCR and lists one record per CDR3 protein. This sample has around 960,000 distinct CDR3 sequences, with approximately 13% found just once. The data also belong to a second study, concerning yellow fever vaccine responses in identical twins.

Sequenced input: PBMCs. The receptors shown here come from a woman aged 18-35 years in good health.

The CDR3 DNA reads as TGTGCCAGCAGTTTGGGAGGGACTAGCGGGACTGAGTACTTC. Residues: CASSLGGTSGTEYF. V and J are TRBV12-3 or TRBV12-4 and TRBJ2-5, with 13 positions matching TRBD2. The CDR3 has 14 residues. V was pared by 3 bases and J by 12 bases, with 7 bases of the junction left unmatched.

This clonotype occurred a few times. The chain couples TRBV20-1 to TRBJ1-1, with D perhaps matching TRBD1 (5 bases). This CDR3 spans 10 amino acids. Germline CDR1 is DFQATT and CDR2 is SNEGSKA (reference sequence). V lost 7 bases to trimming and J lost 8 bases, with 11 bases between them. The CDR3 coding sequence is TGCAGTGTTGGGACTTCAGAAGCTTTCTTT. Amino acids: CSVGTSEAFF.

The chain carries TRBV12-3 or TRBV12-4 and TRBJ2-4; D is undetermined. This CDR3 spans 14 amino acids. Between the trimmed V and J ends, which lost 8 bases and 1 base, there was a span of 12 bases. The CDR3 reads CASSSLDAKNIQYF. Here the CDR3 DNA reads TGTGCCAGCTCTTCGCTGGACGCCAAAAACATTCAGTACTTC.

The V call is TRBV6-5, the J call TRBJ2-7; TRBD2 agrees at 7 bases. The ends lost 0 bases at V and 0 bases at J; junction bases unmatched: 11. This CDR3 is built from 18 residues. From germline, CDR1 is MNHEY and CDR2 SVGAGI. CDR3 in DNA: TGTGCCAGCAGTTACTCTGTGGTAGCGGGTAGGAGCTCCTACGAGCAGTACTTC. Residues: CASSYSVVAGRSSYEQYF.